This entry describes one T cell receptor beta chain. Its antigen remains unknown. This sample was included in a study of CD8+ T cells in alopecia areata. Study-wide background: A regimen of oral tofacitinib, 5 to 10 mg twice daily, was given to treated patients. Findings and limits, study-wide: Normal scalp had lower clonality than lesional scalp, with alopecia totalis/universalis lesions showing this most strongly.

Lesional scalp punch biopsies and peripheral blood came from alopecia areata patients. The sequencing template was cDNA reverse transcribed from extracted RNA. Data came from immunoSEQ multiplex PCR; TCRdb stores just in-frame clones and leaves some out. The table records 150,000 to 200,000 clones, roughly 60% of them present only once. The clonotype comes from a human donor with alopecia areata. The input for sequencing was CD4+ T cells sorted from blood, taken at week 0.

The CDR3 loop reads CASSLYGRRDYEQYF. In DNA form, the CDR3 reads TGTGCCAGCAGCTTATATGGACGCAGAGACTACGAGCAGTACTTC. The chain recombines TRBV7-8 with TRBJ2-7; D uncertain. The CDR3 is 15 amino acids. Trimming left V 2 bases short and J 3 bases short, with 14 bases between. Germline V lookup: CDR1 SGHVS, CDR2 FQNEAQ.